The following is a T cell receptor (beta chain) sequence with its context. Its specificity is not known. This record belongs to a study of cytomegalovirus exposure and HLA in healthy donors. Trimming stripped 2 bases from V and 0 bases from J, with 7 bases between. Germline CDR1 is MDHEN and CDR2 is SYDVKM. The CDR3 runs 14 residues. Findings of the study overall: Upon later analysis, HLA-associated TCR beta chains proved more clonally expanded than other, equally common chains. A link between a missense DCLRE1C variant and TCR beta V- and J-gene trimming emerged from a later analysis. Using the classifier, cytomegalovirus status was reportedly diagnosed with high specificity and sensitivity. As immune exposure information, only CMV serostatus was available.

Primers: 60 Vbeta forward and 13 Jbeta reverse. Only in-frame clones appear in the TCRdb table, and some are missing; sequencing was by immunoSEQ multiplex PCR. The table records about 160,000 clones, 80% of them present only once. Specimen: PBMCs. V usage is TRBV28 and J usage is TRBJ1-1; a possible D gene is TRBD1 (5 bases). The sequence was obtained from a woman aged 45-65 years in good health and CMV-seronegative. CDR3 sequence: CASSLGGLNTEAFF. The CDR3 nucleotides are TGTGCCAGCAGTTTAGGGGGGTTGAACACTGAAGCTTTCTTT.